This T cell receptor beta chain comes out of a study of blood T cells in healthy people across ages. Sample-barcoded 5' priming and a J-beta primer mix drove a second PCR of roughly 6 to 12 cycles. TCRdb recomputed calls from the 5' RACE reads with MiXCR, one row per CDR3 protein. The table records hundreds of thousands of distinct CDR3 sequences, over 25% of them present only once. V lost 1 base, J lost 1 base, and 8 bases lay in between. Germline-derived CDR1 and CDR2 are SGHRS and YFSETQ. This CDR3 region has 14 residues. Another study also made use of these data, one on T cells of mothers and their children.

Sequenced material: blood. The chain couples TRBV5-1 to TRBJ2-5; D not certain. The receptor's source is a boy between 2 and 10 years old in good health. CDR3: CASSLLSSQETQYF. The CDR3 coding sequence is TGCGCCAGCAGCTTGTTGTCCAGCCAAGAGACCCAGTACTTC.